The entry that follows covers one TCR beta chain sequence. Its antigen is unknown. The sample originates from a study of T cells in pancreatic ductal adenocarcinoma. Points from the study as a whole: No significant tumor-blood clonality difference; means were about 0.12 and 0.073.

The selected patients with pancreatic ductal adenocarcinoma had surgery but no neoadjuvant therapy. Clones were sequenced by immunoSEQ multiplex PCR, and TCRdb holds only the in-frame ones, with some missing. The repertoire holds over 100,000 clones, with around 96% as singletons. Germline V gene data show CDR1 as MNHEY and CDR2 as SVGAGI. The CDR3 totals 11 residues. Sample: PBMCs. The genes are TRBV6-5 and TRBJ2-1; a weak D match, TRBD2 (5 bases). This TCR came from a human donor with pancreatic ductal adenocarcinoma. The CDR3 DNA reads TGTGCTGTAGGAGAGGGAAATGAGCAGTTCTTC. It encodes CAVGEGNEQFF.